The 6 T cell receptor beta chains in this list originate from one sample, sequenced in a study of blood T cell repertoires in COVID-19. TCRdb's copy holds only in-frame clones and misses some; the assay was immunoSEQ multiplex PCR. Of 150,000 to 200,000 clones in the sample, over 80% were seen once. Sequenced sample: PBMCs or T cells enriched from blood (not recorded which). The receptors come from a woman aged 55-70 years who had recovered from COVID-19.

This chain joins TRBV23-1 and TRBJ2-4; D perhaps matches TRBD2 (5 bases). TRBV23-1 has ORF status, its function being uncertain. The CDR3 contains 14 residues. Trimming left V 9 bases short and J 0 bases short, with 12 bases between. The CDR3 loop reads CASTRGGAKNIQYF. CDR3 sequence (DNA): TGCGCCAGTACCCGGGGTGGAGCCAAAAACATTCAGTACTTC.

This clone has more than one count but fewer than ten. The chain's CDR3 is CASSYSYGYTF. CDR3 coding DNA: TGTGCCAGCAGCTACAGCTATGGCTACACCTTC. The chain is built from TRBV5-6 and TRBJ1-2; D gene unclear. The V end lost 3 bases, the J end lost 4 bases, and 4 bases lay between the germline ends. CDR1 is SGHDT, CDR2 YYEEEE, per germline. The CDR3 consists of 11 residues.

The chain uses TRBV5-1 and TRBJ2-7; maybe TRBD2 (6 bases). This CDR3 spans 13 amino acids. Between the trimmed V and J ends, which lost 4 bases and 2 bases, there was a span of 10 bases. Germline V gene sequence: CDR1 SGHRS, CDR2 YFSETQ. The CDR3: CASSPGLTYEQYF. The CDR3, as DNA: TGCGCCAGCAGCCCGGGACTCACCTACGAGCAGTACTTC.

The CDR3 loop is CASSLVQGSYNSPLHF. CDR3 DNA: TGTGCCAGCAGTTTAGTGCAGGGGTCCTATAATTCACCCCTCCACTTT. The chain recombines TRBV28 with TRBJ1-6; possibly TRBD1 for D (6 bases). This CDR3 has 16 residues. Trimming pared 2 bases from V and 1 base from J, leaving 9 bases between. CDR1 is MDHEN and CDR2 is SYDVKM in the germline V gene.

V and J are TRBV7-2 and TRBJ1-4; D is ambiguous. V lost 3 bases, J lost 8 bases, and 19 bases lay in between. The germline gives CDR1 SGHTA, CDR2 FQGNSA. This CDR3 region has 16 residues. DNA of the CDR3: TGTGCCAGCAGCTTGATGGGAGGTAGGGTAGGAGAAAAACTGTTTTTT. Translation gives CASSLMGGRVGEKLFF.

V is TRBV4-1 and J is TRBJ1-3; D is possibly TRBD1 (5 bases). The germline V gene encodes CDR1 MGHRA and CDR2 YSYEKL. The CDR3 runs 16 residues. The V end lost 2 bases, the J end lost 0 bases, and 11 bases lay between the germline ends. The CDR3 DNA reads as TGCGCCAGCAGCCAACCCGACAGTTTCTCTGGAAACACCATATATTTT. Protein product: CASSQPDSFSGNTIYF.